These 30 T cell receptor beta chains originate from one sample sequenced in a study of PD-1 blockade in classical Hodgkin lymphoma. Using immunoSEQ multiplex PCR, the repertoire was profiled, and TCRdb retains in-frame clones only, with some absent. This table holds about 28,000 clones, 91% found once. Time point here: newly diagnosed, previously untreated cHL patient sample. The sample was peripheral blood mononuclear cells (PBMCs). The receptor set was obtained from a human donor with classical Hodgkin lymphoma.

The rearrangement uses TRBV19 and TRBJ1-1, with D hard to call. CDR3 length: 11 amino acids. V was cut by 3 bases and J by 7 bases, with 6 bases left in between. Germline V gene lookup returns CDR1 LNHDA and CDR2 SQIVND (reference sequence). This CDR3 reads CASSIWSEAFF. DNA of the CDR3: TGTGCCAGTAGTATTTGGAGTGAAGCTTTCTTT.

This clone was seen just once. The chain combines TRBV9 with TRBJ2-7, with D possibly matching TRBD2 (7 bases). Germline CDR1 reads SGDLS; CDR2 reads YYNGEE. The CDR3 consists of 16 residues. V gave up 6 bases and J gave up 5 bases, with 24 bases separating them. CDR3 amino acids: CASTPSGEGQFDEQYF. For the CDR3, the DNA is TGTGCCAGCACCCCCTCAGGGGAGGGTCAATTCGACGAGCAGTACTTC.

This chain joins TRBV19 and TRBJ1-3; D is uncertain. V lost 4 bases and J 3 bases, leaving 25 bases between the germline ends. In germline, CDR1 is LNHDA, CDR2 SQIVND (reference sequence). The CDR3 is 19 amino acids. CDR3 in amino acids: CASSTAWQMEKVGGNTIYF. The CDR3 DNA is TGTGCCAGTAGTACGGCGTGGCAGATGGAAAAAGTCGGTGGAAACACCATATATTTT.

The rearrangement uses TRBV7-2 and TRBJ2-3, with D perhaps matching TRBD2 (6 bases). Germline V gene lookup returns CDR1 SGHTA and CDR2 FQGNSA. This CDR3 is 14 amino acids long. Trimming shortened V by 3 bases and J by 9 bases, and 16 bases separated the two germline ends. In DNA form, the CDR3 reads TGTGCCAGCAGCTTGGGGGGAGGACGTTCCACGCAGTATTTT. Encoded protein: CASSLGGGRSTQYF.

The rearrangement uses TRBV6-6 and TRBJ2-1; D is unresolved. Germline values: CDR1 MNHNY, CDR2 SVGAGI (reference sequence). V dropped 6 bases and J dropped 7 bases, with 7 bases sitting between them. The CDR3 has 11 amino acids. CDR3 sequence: CASSVRNEQFF. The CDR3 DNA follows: TGTGCCAGCAGCGTACGGAATGAGCAGTTCTTC.

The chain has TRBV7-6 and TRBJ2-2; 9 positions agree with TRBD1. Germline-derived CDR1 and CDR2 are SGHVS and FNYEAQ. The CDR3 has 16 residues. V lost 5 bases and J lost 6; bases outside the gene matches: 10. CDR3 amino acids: CASSQSPRQGAGELFF. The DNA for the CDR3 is TGTGCCAGCAGCCAAAGTCCGAGACAGGGGGCCGGGGAGCTGTTTTTT.

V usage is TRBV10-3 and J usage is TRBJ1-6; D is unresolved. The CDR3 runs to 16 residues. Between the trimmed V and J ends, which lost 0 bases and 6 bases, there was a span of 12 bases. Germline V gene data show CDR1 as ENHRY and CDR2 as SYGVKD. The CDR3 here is CAISESTDGINSPLHF. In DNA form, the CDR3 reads TGTGCCATCAGTGAGTCGACGGACGGAATTAATTCACCCCTCCACTTT.

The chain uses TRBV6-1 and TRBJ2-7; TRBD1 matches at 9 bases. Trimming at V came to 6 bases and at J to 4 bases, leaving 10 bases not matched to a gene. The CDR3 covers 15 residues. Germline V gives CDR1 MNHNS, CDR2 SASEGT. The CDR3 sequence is CASRTQQGAFYEQYF. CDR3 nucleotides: TGTGCCAGCAGGACTCAACAGGGGGCCTTTTACGAGCAGTACTTC.

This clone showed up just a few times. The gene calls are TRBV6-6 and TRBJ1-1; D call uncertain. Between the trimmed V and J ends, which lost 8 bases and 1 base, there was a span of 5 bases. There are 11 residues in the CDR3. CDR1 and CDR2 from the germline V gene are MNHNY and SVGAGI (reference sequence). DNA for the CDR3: TGTGCCAGCGGAGAGAACACTGAAGCTTTCTTT. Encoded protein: CASGENTEAFF.

CDR3 nucleotide sequence: TGTGCCAGCTCACCAAGCCTACTAGCGGAGGGAGGGACCCAGTACTTC. Its translation: CASSPSLLAEGGTQYF. The genes are TRBV18 and TRBJ2-5; 8 nucleotides agree with TRBD2. J gave up 7 bases and V 2 bases, and 12 bases lay outside the gene matches. The CDR3 has 16 residues. The germline gives CDR1 KGHSH, CDR2 LQKENI.

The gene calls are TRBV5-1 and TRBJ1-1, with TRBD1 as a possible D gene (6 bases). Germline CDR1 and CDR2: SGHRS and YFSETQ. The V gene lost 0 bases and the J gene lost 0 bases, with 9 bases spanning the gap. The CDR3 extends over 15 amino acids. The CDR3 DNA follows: TGCGCCAGCAGCTTGGTGGGGGCTTTGAACACTGAAGCTTTCTTT. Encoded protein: CASSLVGALNTEAFF.

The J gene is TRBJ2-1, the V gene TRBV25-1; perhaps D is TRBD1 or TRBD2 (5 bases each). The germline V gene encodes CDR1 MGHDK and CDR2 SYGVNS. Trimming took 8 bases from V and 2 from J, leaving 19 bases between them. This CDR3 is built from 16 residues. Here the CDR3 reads CASGTLDGQAYNEQFF. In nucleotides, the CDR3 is TGTGCCAGCGGGACCCTAGATGGCCAGGCCTACAATGAGCAGTTCTTC.

Written as DNA, the CDR3 is TGTGCCAGCAGCGGGATGACGGGCGGGGAGCTGTTTTTT. It encodes CASSGMTGGELFF. The chain couples TRBV7-2 to TRBJ2-2, with D uncertain. The CDR3 is made up of 13 amino acids. Trimming cost V 5 bases and J 7 bases, with 11 bases left between them. Germline CDR1 and CDR2: SGHTA and FQGNSA.

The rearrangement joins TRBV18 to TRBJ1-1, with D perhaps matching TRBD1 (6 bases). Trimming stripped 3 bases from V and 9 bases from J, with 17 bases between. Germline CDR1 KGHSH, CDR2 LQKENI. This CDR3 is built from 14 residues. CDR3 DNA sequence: TGTGCCAGCTCACCCTCCTACAGGGCAGGGAAAGCTTTCTTT. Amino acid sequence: CASSPSYRAGKAFF.

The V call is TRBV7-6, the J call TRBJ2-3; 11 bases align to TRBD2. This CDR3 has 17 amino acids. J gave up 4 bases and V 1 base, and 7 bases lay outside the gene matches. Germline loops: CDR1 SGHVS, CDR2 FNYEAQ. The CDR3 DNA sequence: TGTGCCAGCAGCTTAGTTAGCGGGAGGGCCGTTGCAGATACGCAGTATTTT. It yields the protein CASSLVSGRAVADTQYF.

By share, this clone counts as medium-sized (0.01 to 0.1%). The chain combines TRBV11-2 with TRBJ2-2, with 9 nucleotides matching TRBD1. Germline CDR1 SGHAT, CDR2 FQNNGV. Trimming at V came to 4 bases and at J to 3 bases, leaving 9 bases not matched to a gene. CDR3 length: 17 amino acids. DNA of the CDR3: TGTGCCAGCAGCTCCGTTCAACAGGGGGCGTACACCGGGGAGCTGTTTTTT. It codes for CASSSVQQGAYTGELFF.

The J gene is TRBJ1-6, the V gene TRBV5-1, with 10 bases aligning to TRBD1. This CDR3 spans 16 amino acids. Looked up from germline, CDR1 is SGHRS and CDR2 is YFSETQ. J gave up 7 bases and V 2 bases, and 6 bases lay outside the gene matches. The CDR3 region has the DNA TGCGCCAGCAGCTTTACCCGGGACAGGGGCAATTCACCCCTCCACTTT. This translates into CASSFTRDRGNSPLHF.

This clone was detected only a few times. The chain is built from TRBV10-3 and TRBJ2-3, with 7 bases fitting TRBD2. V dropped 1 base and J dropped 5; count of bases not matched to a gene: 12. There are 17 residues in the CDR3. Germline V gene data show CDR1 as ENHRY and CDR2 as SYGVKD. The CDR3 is CAISELGLPGGRDTQYF. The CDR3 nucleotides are TGTGCCATCAGTGAGTTGGGTCTCCCGGGAGGCAGAGATACGCAGTATTTT.

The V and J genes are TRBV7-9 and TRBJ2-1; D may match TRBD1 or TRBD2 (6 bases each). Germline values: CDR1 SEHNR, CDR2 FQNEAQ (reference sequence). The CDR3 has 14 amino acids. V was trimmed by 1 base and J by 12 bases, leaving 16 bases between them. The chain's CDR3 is CASSLVSGAGGQFF. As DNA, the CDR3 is TGTGCCAGCAGCTTAGTATCAGGGGCCGGGGGGCAGTTCTTC.

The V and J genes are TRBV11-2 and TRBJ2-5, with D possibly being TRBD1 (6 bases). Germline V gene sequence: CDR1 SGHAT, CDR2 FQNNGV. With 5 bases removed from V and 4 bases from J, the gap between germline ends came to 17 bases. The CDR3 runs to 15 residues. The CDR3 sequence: CASSPIQGLRETQYF. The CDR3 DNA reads TGTGCCAGCAGCCCCATACAGGGCTTGAGAGAGACCCAGTACTTC.

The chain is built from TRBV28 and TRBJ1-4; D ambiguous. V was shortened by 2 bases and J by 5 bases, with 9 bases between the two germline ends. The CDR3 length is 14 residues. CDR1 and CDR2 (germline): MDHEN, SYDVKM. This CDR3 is CASSLAQQNEKLFF. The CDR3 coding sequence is TGTGCCAGCAGTTTAGCACAGCAGAATGAAAAACTGTTTTTT.

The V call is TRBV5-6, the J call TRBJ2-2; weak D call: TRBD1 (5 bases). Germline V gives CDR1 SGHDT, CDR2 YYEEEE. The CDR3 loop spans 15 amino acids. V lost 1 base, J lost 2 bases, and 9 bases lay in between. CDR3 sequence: CASSLLGQNTGELFF. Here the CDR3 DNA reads TGTGCCAGCAGCTTGCTCGGACAAAACACCGGGGAGCTGTTTTTT.

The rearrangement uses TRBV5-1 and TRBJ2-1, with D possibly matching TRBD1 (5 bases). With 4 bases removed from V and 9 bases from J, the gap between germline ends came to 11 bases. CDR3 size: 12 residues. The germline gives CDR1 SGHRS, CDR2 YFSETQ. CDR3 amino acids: CASSPRGAEQFF. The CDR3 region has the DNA TGCGCCAGCAGCCCCCGTGGGGCTGAGCAGTTCTTC.

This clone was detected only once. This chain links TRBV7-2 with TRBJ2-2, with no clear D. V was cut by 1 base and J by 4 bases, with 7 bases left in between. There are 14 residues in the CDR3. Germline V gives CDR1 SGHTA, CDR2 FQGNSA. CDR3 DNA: TGTGCCAGCAGCTTAGTCCTATCCACCGGGGAGCTGTTTTTT. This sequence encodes CASSLVLSTGELFF.

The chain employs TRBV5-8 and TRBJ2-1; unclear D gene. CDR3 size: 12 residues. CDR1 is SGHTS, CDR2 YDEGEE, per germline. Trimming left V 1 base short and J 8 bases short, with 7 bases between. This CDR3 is CASSLYRDEQFF. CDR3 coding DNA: TGTGCCAGCAGCTTGTACCGGGATGAGCAGTTCTTC.

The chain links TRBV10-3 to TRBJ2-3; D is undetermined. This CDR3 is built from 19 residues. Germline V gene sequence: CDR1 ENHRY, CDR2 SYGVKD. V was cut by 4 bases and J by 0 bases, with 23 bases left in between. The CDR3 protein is CAISGPPRTVNPSTDTQYF. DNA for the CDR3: TGTGCCATCAGTGGACCTCCTAGGACGGTCAATCCTAGCACAGATACGCAGTATTTT.

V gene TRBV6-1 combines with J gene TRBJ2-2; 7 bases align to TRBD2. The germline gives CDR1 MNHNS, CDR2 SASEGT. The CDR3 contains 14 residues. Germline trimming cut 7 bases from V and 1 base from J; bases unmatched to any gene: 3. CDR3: CASIQRENTGELFF. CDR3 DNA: TGTGCCAGCATCCAGCGGGAGAACACCGGGGAGCTGTTTTTT.

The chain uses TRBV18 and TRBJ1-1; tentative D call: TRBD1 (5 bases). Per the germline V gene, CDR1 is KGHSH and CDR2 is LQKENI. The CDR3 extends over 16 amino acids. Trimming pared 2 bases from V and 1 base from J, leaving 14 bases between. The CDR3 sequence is CASSPTTGQENTEAFF. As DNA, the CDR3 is TGTGCCAGCTCACCAACAACAGGCCAGGAGAACACTGAAGCTTTCTTT. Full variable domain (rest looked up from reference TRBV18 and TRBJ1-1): NAGVMQNPRHLVRRRGQEARLRCSPMKGHSHVYWYRQLPEEGLKFMVYLQKENIIDESGMPKERFSAEFPKEGPSILRIQQVVRGDSAAYFCASSPTTGQENTEAFFGQGTRLTVV.

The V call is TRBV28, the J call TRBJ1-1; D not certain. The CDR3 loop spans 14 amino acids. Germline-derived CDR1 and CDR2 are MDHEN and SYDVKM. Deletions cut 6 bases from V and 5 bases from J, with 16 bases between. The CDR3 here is CASRLWGVGTEAFF. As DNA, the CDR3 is TGTGCCAGCAGATTGTGGGGTGTTGGAACTGAAGCTTTCTTT.

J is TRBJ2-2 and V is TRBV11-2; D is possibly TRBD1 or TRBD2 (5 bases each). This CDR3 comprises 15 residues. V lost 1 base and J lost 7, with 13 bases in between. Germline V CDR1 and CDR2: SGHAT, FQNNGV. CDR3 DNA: TGTGCCAGCAGCTTAGCGGGCTTTGGGGGCGGGGAGCTGTTTTTT. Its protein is CASSLAGFGGGELFF.